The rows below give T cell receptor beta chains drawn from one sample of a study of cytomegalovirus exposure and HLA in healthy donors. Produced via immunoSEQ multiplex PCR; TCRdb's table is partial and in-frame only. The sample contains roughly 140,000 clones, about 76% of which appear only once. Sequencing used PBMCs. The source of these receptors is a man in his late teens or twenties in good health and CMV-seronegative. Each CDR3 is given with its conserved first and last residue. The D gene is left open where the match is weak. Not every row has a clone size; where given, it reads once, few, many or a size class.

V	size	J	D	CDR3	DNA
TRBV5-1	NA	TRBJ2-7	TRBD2	CASSLAGSGSYEQYF	TGCGCCAGCAGCTTGGCCGGTAGCGGGAGCTACGAGCAGTACTTC
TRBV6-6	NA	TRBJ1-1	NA	CASSYWGGTEAFF	TGTGCCAGCAGTTACTGGGGAGGGACTGAAGCTTTCTTT
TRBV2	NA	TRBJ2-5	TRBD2	CASRAGLADYQETQYF	TGTGCCAGCAGGGCCGGACTAGCCGATTACCAAGAGACCCAGTACTTC
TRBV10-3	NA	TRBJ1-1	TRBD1	CAIRNAGQGQHTEAFF	TGTGCCATCAGGAACGCGGGACAGGGACAGCACACTGAAGCTTTCTTT
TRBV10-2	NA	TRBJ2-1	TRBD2	CASSEEGLAGGLEQFF	TGCGCCAGCAGTGAGGAAGGACTAGCGGGGGGGCTTGAGCAGTTCTTC
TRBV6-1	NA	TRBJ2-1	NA	CASSEAAGLARGNEQFF	TGTGCCAGCAGTGAAGCGGCTGGACTCGCGCGGGGCAATGAGCAGTTCTTC
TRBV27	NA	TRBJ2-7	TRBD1	CASRTTGSGEQYF	TGTGCCAGCAGAACGACAGGGTCGGGCGAGCAGTACTTC
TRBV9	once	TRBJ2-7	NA	CASSVEPGKGYEQYF	TGTGCCAGCAGCGTAGAGCCGGGAAAGGGCTACGAGCAGTACTTC
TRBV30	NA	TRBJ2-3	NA	CAWNRDNTDTQYF	TGTGCCTGGAATCGGGACAACACAGATACGCAGTATTTT
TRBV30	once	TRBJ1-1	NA	CAWTGNSWTAEAFF	TGTGCCTGGACGGGAAATAGTTGGACAGCTGAAGCTTTCTTT
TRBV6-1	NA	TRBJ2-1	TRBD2	CASSGTSGSYNEQFF	TGTGCCAGCAGTGGGACTAGCGGGTCCTACAATGAGCAGTTCTTC
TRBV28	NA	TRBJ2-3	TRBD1	CASSFYRDRDTQYF	TGTGCCAGCAGTTTCTACAGGGACAGAGATACGCAGTATTTT
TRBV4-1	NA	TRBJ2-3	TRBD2	CASSQEGWASGRSDTQYF	TGCGCCAGCAGCCAAGAGGGGTGGGCTAGCGGGAGATCAGATACGCAGTATTTT
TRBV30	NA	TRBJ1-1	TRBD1	CAWSGQALGSSEAFF	TGTGCCTGGAGCGGACAGGCCTTAGGGAGCTCTGAAGCTTTCTTT
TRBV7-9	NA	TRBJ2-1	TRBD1	CASSLRPWGQENNEQFF	TGTGCCAGCAGCTTACGACCCTGGGGACAGGAGAACAATGAGCAGTTCTTC
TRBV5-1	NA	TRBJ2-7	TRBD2	CASRPISGRPHEQYF	TGCGCCAGCAGACCAATTAGCGGGAGGCCCCACGAGCAGTACTTC
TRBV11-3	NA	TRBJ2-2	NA	CATTGRQDSGELFF	TGTGCCACCACCGGGCGGCAGGACTCCGGGGAGCTGTTTTTT
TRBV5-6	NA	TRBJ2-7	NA	CASSLGLGSYEQYF	TGTGCCAGCAGCTTGGGGCTTGGCTCCTACGAGCAGTACTTC
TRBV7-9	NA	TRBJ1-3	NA	CASSRDGSSGNTIYF	TGTGCCAGCAGTCGGGACGGGAGCTCTGGAAACACCATATATTTT
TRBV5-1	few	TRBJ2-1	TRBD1	CASSLSTGTDAANEQFF	TGCGCCAGCAGCTTGTCCACCGGGACAGACGCTGCAAATGAGCAGTTCTTC
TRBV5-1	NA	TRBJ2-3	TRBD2	CASSASGTSSHTQYF	TGCGCCAGCAGCGCCTCCGGGACTAGCTCGCATACGCAGTATTTT
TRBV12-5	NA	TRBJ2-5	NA	CASGLDGGEQYF	TGTGCTAGTGGTCTTGACGGGGGTGAGCAGTACTTC
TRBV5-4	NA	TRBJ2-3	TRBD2	CASSLSGAASTDTQYF	TGTGCCAGCAGCCTTAGCGGGGCCGCTAGCACAGATACGCAGTATTTT
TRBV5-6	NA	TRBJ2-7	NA	CASSFGTLTYEQYF	TGTGCCAGCAGCTTTGGGACACTTACCTACGAGCAGTACTTC
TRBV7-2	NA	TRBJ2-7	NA	CASSLSPLAAYEQYF	TGTGCCAGCAGCTTATCCCCCTTGGCCGCCTACGAGCAGTACTTC
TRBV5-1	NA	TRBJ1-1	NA	CASSYELVWPSRNVAFF	TGCGCCAGCAGCTACGAATTGGTCTGGCCCTCCAGGAACGTGGCTTTCTTT
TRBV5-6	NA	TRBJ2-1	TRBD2	CASSLAGTSGGPYNEQFF	TGTGCCAGCAGCTTGGCGGGGACTAGCGGGGGGCCCTACAATGAGCAGTTCTTC
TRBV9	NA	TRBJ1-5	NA	CASSVDTSNQPQHF	TGTGCCAGCAGCGTAGACACTAGCAATCAGCCCCAGCATTTT
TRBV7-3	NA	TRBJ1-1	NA	CASSLGPLPNTEAFF	TGTGCCAGCAGCTTAGGGCCCCTCCCGAACACTGAAGCTTTCTTT
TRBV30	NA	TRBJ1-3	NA	CAWNQLRQSGNTIYF	TGTGCCTGGAATCAGCTAAGACAGTCTGGAAACACCATATATTTT
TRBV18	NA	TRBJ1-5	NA	CASSPLTDNQPQHF	TGTGCCAGCTCACCTTTAACTGACAATCAGCCCCAGCATTTT
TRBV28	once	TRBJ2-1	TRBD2	CASSLIAGGLFF	TGTGCCAGCAGTTTGATAGCGGGAGGGCTGTTCTTC
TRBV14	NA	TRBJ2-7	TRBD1	CASSHSPGQGGPSYEQYF	TGTGCCAGCAGCCATTCCCCGGGACAGGGGGGTCCTAGCTACGAGCAGTACTTC
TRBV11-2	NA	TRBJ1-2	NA	CASSLGPGTPPNYGYTF	TGTGCCAGCAGCTTAGGTCCGGGGACACCGCCTAACTATGGCTACACCTTC
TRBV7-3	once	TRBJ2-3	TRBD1	CASSLGRGQGDTQYF	TGTGCCAGCAGCTTAGGCAGGGGGCAAGGAGATACGCAGTATTTT
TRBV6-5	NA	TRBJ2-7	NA	CASSYSGDMVYEQYF	TGTGCCAGCAGTTACTCGGGGGACATGGTCTACGAGCAGTACTTC
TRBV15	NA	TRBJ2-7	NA	CATSGPSVSYEQYF	TGTGCCACCAGCGGACCTAGCGTATCCTACGAGCAGTACTTC
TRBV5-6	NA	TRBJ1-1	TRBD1	CASSLRAYPDRRTAAFF	TGTGCCAGCAGCTTGCGTGCCTATCCGGACAGGCGAACGGCAGCTTTCTTT
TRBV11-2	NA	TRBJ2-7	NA	CARAGASGEQYF	TGTGCCCGGGCGGGGGCCTCGGGCGAGCAGTACTTC